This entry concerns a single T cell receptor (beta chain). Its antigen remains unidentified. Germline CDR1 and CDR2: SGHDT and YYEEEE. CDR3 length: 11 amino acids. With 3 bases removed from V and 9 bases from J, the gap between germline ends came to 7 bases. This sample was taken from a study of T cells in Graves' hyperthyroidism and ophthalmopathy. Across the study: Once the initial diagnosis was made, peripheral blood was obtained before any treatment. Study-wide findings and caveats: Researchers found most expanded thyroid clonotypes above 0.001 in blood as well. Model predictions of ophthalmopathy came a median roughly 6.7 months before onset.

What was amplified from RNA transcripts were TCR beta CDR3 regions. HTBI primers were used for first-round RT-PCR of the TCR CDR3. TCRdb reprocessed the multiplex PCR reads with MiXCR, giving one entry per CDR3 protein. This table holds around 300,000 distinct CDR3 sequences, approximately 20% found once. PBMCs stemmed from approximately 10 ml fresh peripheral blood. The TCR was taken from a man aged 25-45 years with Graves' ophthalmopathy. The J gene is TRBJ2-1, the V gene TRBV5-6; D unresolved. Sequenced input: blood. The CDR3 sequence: CASSWNSEQFF. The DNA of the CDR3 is TGTGCCAGCAGCTGGAATAGTGAGCAGTTCTTC.